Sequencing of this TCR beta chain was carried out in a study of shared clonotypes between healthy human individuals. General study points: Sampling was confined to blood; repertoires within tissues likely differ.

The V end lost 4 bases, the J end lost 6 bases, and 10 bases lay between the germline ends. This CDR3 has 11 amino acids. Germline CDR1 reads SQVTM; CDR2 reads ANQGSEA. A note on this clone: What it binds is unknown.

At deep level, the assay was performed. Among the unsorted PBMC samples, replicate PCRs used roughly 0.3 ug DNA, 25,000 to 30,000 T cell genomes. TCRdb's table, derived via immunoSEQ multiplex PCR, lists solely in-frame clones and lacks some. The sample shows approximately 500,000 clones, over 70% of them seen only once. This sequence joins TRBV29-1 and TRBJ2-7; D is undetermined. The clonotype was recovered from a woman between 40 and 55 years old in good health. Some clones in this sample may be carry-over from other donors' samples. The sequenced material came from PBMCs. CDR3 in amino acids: CSVGFRSEQYF. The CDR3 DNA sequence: TGCAGCGTTGGCTTTAGAAGCGAGCAGTACTTC.